The next 32 T cell receptor beta chains were all read from a single sample in a study of shared clonotypes between healthy human individuals. Profiled with immunoSEQ multiplex PCR; TCRdb holds only in-frame clones, not every one. The sample holds roughly 2,300,000 clones, about nine tenths seen once. The sequenced material came from naive CD4+ T cells from PBMCs. The subset: CD45RA+ positively selected. The source is a man younger than 35 in good health. Some clones in this sample may be carry-over from other donors' samples.

This sequence joins TRBV2 and TRBJ2-3; D is ambiguous. The CDR3 is made up of 14 amino acids. Between the trimmed V and J ends, which lost 3 bases and 4 bases, there was a span of 11 bases. Germline CDR1 SNHLY, CDR2 FYNNEI. The CDR3 region has the DNA TGTGCCAGCAGTGAGTCCGTTGGTTCAGATACGCAGTATTTT. Translating it yields CASSESVGSDTQYF.

The J gene is TRBJ1-3, the V gene TRBV5-4; no clear D gene. Trimming shortened V by 0 bases and J by 2 bases, and 12 bases separated the two germline ends. The CDR3 consists of 16 residues. The germline V gene has CDR1 SGHNT and CDR2 YYREEE (reference sequence). In DNA, the CDR3 is TGTGCCAGCAGCTTGGATCTATCGGGCACTGGAAACACCATATATTTT. This codes for CASSLDLSGTGNTIYF.

V is TRBV5-4 and J is TRBJ2-5, with TRBD2 identical over 11 bases. Germline V gives CDR1 SGHNT, CDR2 YYREEE (reference sequence). This CDR3 spans 17 amino acids. Unmatched junction bases numbered 8, after V lost 4 bases and J lost 0 bases. CDR3 sequence: CASSDSASGRYQETQYF. The CDR3 DNA reads as TGTGCCAGCAGCGATAGTGCTAGCGGGAGGTACCAAGAGACCCAGTACTTC.

The V gene is TRBV28, the J gene TRBJ2-1; TRBD2 matches at 7 bases. The germline V gene has CDR1 MDHEN and CDR2 SYDVKM. V shed 5 bases and J 9 bases; nucleotides not matched to a gene: 16. This CDR3 has 16 amino acids. This CDR3 reads CASSPGGGGYIGEQFF. CDR3 DNA: TGTGCCAGCAGTCCTGGCGGGGGAGGCTACATAGGTGAGCAGTTCTTC.

This chain links TRBV29-1 with TRBJ2-7; D ambiguous. From germline, CDR1 is SQVTM and CDR2 ANQGSEA. Between the trimmed V and J ends, which lost 6 bases and 9 bases, there was a span of 24 bases. The CDR3 is 14 residues long. CDR3 sequence: CSVAWASPPGGQYF. In DNA, the CDR3 is TGCAGCGTGGCCTGGGCTTCTCCCCCCGGCGGGCAGTACTTC.

V usage is TRBV10-3 and J usage is TRBJ2-7; 7 nucleotides agree with TRBD1. V lost 10 bases, J lost 3 bases, and 12 bases stayed unmatched. CDR1 and CDR2 from the germline V gene are ENHRY and SYGVKD. The CDR3 consists of 14 residues. CDR3 coding DNA: TGTGCCAGCAAACCGGGACAGACCTACTACGAGCAGTACTTC. It is translated as CASKPGQTYYEQYF.

V is TRBV7-2 and J is TRBJ1-1; D might be TRBD1 (5 bases). Germline V gene lookup returns CDR1 SGHTA and CDR2 FQGNSA. The CDR3 runs to 17 residues. V lost 1 base and J 3 bases, leaving 18 bases between the germline ends. CDR3 loop: CASSLEFRRGRYTEAFF. The CDR3 DNA reads TGTGCCAGCAGCTTAGAGTTCCGGAGGGGCCGGTACACTGAAGCTTTCTTT.

About this clone: Other DNA variants within this sample encode the same CDR3. The chain links TRBV5-1 to TRBJ1-2, with 7 bases fitting TRBD1. J gave up 4 bases and V 2 bases, and 2 bases lay outside the gene matches. Germline V gene lookup returns CDR1 SGHRS and CDR2 YFSETQ. The CDR3 spans 13 residues. CDR3 bases: TGCGCCAGCAGCTTTACAGGGGCCTATGGCTACACCTTC. Translated: CASSFTGAYGYTF. Together with reference TRBV5-1 and TRBJ1-2, the CDR3 gives the full variable domain: KAGVTQTPRYLIKTRGQQVTLSCSPISGHRSVSWYQQTPGQGLQFLFEYFSETQRNKGNFPGRFSGRQFSNSRSEMNVSTLELGDSALYLCASSFTGAYGYTFGSGTRLTVV.

The chain is built from TRBV20-1 and TRBJ2-1; a possible D gene is TRBD2 (6 bases). The germline V gene has CDR1 DFQATT and CDR2 SNEGSKA (reference sequence). There are 11 residues in the CDR3. V lost 8 bases and J lost 14, with 19 bases in between. CDR3 bases: TGCAGTACCACAGAAGGAGGGGCGGAGTTCTTC. Amino acids: CSTTEGGAEFF.

The gene calls are TRBV18 and TRBJ2-3, with 11 bases that match TRBD1. Trimming took 6 bases from V and 2 from J; bases not matched to a gene: 7. This CDR3 comprises 16 residues. Germline CDR1 reads KGHSH; CDR2 reads LQKENI. The CDR3 DNA reads as TGTGCCAGCTCTACCTGGACAGGGGGCAACACAGATACGCAGTATTTT. Protein product: CASSTWTGGNTDTQYF.

V and J are TRBV11-2 and TRBJ2-3; no firm D call. The CDR3 spans 14 residues. The germline CDR1 and CDR2 sequences are SGHAT and FQNNGV. V was trimmed by 1 base and J by 2 bases, leaving 7 bases between them. CDR3 protein: CASSLGAFTDTQYF. DNA of the CDR3: TGTGCCAGCAGCTTAGGAGCCTTCACAGATACGCAGTATTTT. The complete variable domain, with remaining parts taken from reference TRBV11-2 and TRBJ2-3, reads EAGVAQSPRYKIIEKRQSVAFWCNPISGHATLYWYQQILGQGPKLLIQFQNNGVVDDSQLPKDRFSAERLKGVDSTLKIQPAKLEDSAVYLCASSLGAFTDTQYFGPGTRLTVL.

In regard to this clone: Other DNA sequences in this sample translate to the same CDR3. J is TRBJ2-3 and V is TRBV28; D not certain. Germline V CDR1 and CDR2: MDHEN, SYDVKM. The CDR3 has 13 amino acids. V lost 2 bases, J lost 4 bases, and 7 bases lay in between. CDR3 DNA: TGTGCCAGCAGTTTAAGGGTTCCAGATACGCAGTATTTT. Encoded protein: CASSLRVPDTQYF.

This clone was recorded once. This chain joins TRBV5-1 and TRBJ2-5; tentative D call: TRBD1 (6 bases). V shed 3 bases and J shed 3 bases, with 15 bases lying between them. This CDR3 contains 15 residues. CDR1 and CDR2 from the germline V gene are SGHRS and YFSETQ. CDR3 region: CASSYGTPLEETQYF. CDR3 coding DNA: TGCGCCAGCAGCTATGGGACACCTCTTGAAGAGACCCAGTACTTC.

The chain is built from TRBV2 and TRBJ1-4; 7 bases line up with TRBD1. Trimming took 6 bases from V and 14 from J; bases not matched to a gene: 9. The CDR3 has 12 amino acids. CDR1 SNHLY and CDR2 FYNNEI come from the germline V gene. DNA for the CDR3: TGTGCCAGCAGACCCATCCCCAGGGGGCTGTTTTTT. As protein: CASRPIPRGLFF.

The rearrangement links TRBV2 to TRBJ1-1, with D perhaps matching TRBD1 (6 bases). CDR3 length: 14 amino acids. V shed 10 bases and J shed 1 base, with 16 bases lying between them. The V gene's germline CDR1 is SNHLY and CDR2 FYNNEI. The CDR3 loop reads CATQTGLGNTEAFF. As DNA, the CDR3 is TGTGCCACGCAGACAGGACTCGGGAACACTGAAGCTTTCTTT.

Notes on this clone: This same CDR3 is encoded by further DNA sequences in the sample. CDR3 sequence: CASSLLAGGPGEQFF. CDR3 bases: TGTGCCAGCAGCTTATTAGCGGGAGGGCCGGGTGAGCAGTTCTTC. The chain combines TRBV11-1 with TRBJ2-1, with 11 positions matching TRBD2. This CDR3 is 15 amino acids long. The V segment lost 2 bases and the J segment 9 bases; nucleotides outside the gene matches: 6. The germline V gene encodes CDR1 SGHAT and CDR2 FQDESV (reference sequence).

This chain joins TRBV11-2 and TRBJ2-7; 8 bases are shared with TRBD1. The trim removed 1 base at V and 2 bases at J, leaving 13 bases unmatched. This CDR3 comprises 18 residues. Germline V CDR1 and CDR2: SGHAT, FQNNGV. The CDR3 is CASSLAPGQGLTPYEQYF. The CDR3 coding sequence is TGTGCCAGCAGCTTAGCGCCCGGACAGGGCCTCACCCCCTACGAGCAGTACTTC. Supplemented by reference TRBV11-2 and TRBJ2-7, the full variable domain reads EAGVAQSPRYKIIEKRQSVAFWCNPISGHATLYWYQQILGQGPKLLIQFQNNGVVDDSQLPKDRFSAERLKGVDSTLKIQPAKLEDSAVYLCASSLAPGQGLTPYEQYFGPGTRLTVT.

The chain carries TRBV27 and TRBJ1-4; 7 bases line up with TRBD1. V trimming: 1 base; J trimming: 6 bases; junction bases outside the gene matches: 5. This CDR3 is built from 15 residues. Germline CDR1 MNHEY, CDR2 SMNVEV (reference sequence). DNA for the CDR3: TGTGCCAGCAGTTTATACAGGGGAAATGATGAAAAACTGTTTTTT. Its protein product is CASSLYRGNDEKLFF.

This clone was seen a handful of times. The chain recombines TRBV19 with TRBJ1-5, with 10 bases lining up with TRBD1. The CDR3 runs 15 residues. The J segment lost 7 bases and the V segment lost 5 bases, leaving 8 bases of the junction unmatched. CDR1 and CDR2 (germline): LNHDA, SQIVND (reference sequence). The CDR3 region is CASSPYPTGGQPQHF. The CDR3 DNA sequence: TGTGCCAGTAGTCCCTACCCGACAGGGGGCCAGCCCCAGCATTTT.

The J gene is TRBJ2-1, the V gene TRBV29-1, with 10 bases fitting TRBD2. Germline V lookup: CDR1 SQVTM, CDR2 ANQGSEA. The V gene end was trimmed by 4 bases and the J gene end by 0 bases; junction bases not matched to a gene: 6. There are 16 residues in the CDR3. CDR3 coding DNA: TGCAGCGTTGTCAGCGCTAGCGGGAGCTCCTACAATGAGCAGTTCTTC. Encoded protein: CSVVSASGSSYNEQFF.

J is TRBJ1-1 and V is TRBV7-2, with a weak D call TRBD1 (5 bases). V lost 1 base, J lost 3 bases, and 9 bases lay in between. The CDR3 totals 14 residues. CDR1 is SGHTA and CDR2 is FQGNSA in the germline V gene. The CDR3 protein is CASSLGGTYTEAFF. The CDR3 nucleotides read TGTGCCAGCAGCTTAGGTGGGACGTACACTGAAGCTTTCTTT.

This chain joins TRBV15 and TRBJ2-7, with D possibly being TRBD2 (6 bases). This CDR3 is built from 14 residues. Trimming left V 1 base short and J 4 bases short, with 11 bases between. Germline loops: CDR1 LNHNV, CDR2 YYDKDF (reference sequence). The CDR3 nucleotides read TGTGCCACCAGCAGAGGGAGGGCCAGGTACGAGCAGTACTTC. This encodes CATSRGRARYEQYF.

The chain employs TRBV5-1 and TRBJ2-3, with 7 bases matching TRBD2. The CDR3 runs 17 residues. V dropped 4 bases and J dropped 2; count of bases not matched to a gene: 13. CDR1 and CDR2 (germline): SGHRS, YFSETQ. CDR3 amino acids: CASSRGAIAGLTDTQYF. CDR3 in DNA: TGCGCCAGCAGCCGCGGAGCGATAGCGGGCCTCACAGATACGCAGTATTTT.

The V gene is TRBV7-2, the J gene TRBJ1-1, with a possible D match to TRBD1 (5 bases). Looked up from germline, CDR1 is SGHTA and CDR2 is FQGNSA. The CDR3 is made up of 14 amino acids. V dropped 1 base and J dropped 4 bases, with 10 bases sitting between them. The chain's CDR3 is CASSLGQGFTEAFF. The CDR3 nucleotides are TGTGCCAGCAGCTTAGGGCAGGGTTTCACTGAAGCTTTCTTT.

The V call is TRBV11-3, the J call TRBJ2-2; D perhaps matches TRBD1 (5 bases). The CDR3 has 15 residues. Germline V gene lookup returns CDR1 SGHNT and CDR2 YENEEA. Trimming took 5 bases from V and 5 from J, leaving 15 bases between them. This CDR3 reads CASSARQGVTGELFF. The CDR3 nucleotides read TGTGCCAGCAGCGCCCGGCAGGGTGTTACCGGGGAGCTGTTTTTT.

The V gene is TRBV28, the J gene TRBJ1-1; no definite D call. V was clipped by 4 bases and J by 11 bases, with 11 bases between them. The CDR3 contains 11 residues. CDR1 is MDHEN, CDR2 SYDVKM, per germline. Written as DNA, the CDR3 is TGTGCCAGCAGTTCCAACCCCTGGGCTTTCTTT. Its translation is CASSSNPWAFF.

This sequence joins TRBV5-1 and TRBJ2-7; 8 positions agree with TRBD1. J was trimmed by 5 bases and V by 0 bases; bases with no gene match: 4. The germline CDR1 and CDR2 sequences are SGHRS and YFSETQ. CDR3 length: 14 residues. CDR3 region: CASSLAATGDEQYF. The CDR3 bases are TGCGCCAGCAGCTTGGCGGCGACAGGGGACGAGCAGTACTTC.

CDR3 DNA: TGTGCCAGCAGTACTGGGGGAGGAAAGACCCAGTACTTC. Translated: CASSTGGGKTQYF. The chain has TRBV28 and TRBJ2-5; possible D gene TRBD2, 6 bases. The germline V gene encodes CDR1 MDHEN and CDR2 SYDVKM. This CDR3 is 13 amino acids long. Trimming left V 5 bases short and J 6 bases short, with 13 bases between. The whole variable domain, remainder taken from reference TRBV28 and TRBJ2-5, is DVKVTQSSRYLVKRTGEKVFLECVQDMDHENMFWYRQDPGLGLRLIYFSYDVKMKEKGDIPEGYSVSREKKERFSLILESASTNQTSMYLCASSTGGGKTQYFGPGTRLLVL.

This chain connects TRBV5-1 to TRBJ2-7, with a tentative D call TRBD1 (6 bases). Trimming stripped 4 bases from V and 2 bases from J, with 13 bases between. CDR1 and CDR2 from the germline V gene are SGHRS and YFSETQ. The CDR3 contains 14 residues. In DNA, the CDR3 is TGCGCCAGCAGCCTACAACAGGGAACCTACGAGCAGTACTTC. Translating gives CASSLQQGTYEQYF.

The gene calls are TRBV18 and TRBJ2-1; 8 bases map to TRBD2. The CDR3 length is 15 residues. V lost 6 bases to trimming and J lost 9 bases; unmatched junction nucleotides: 13. CDR1 and CDR2 (germline): KGHSH, LQKENI. The chain's CDR3 is CASSQRESAIGEQFF. CDR3 DNA: TGTGCCAGCTCGCAGCGGGAGTCGGCTATCGGTGAGCAGTTCTTC. Supplemented by reference TRBV18 and TRBJ2-1, the full variable domain reads NAGVMQNPRHLVRRRGQEARLRCSPMKGHSHVYWYRQLPEEGLKFMVYLQKENIIDESGMPKERFSAEFPKEGPSILRIQQVVRGDSAAYFCASSQRESAIGEQFFGPGTRLTVL.

The J gene is TRBJ2-7, the V gene TRBV7-9, with D unresolved. V was clipped by 3 bases and J by 7 bases, with 7 bases between them. The CDR3 runs 11 residues. Germline loops: CDR1 SEHNR, CDR2 FQNEAQ (reference sequence). The CDR3 DNA follows: TGTGCCAGCAGCTTGTTACAAGAGCAGTACTTC. Translated: CASSLLQEQYF. Supplemented by reference TRBV7-9 and TRBJ2-7, the full variable domain reads DTGVSQNPRHKITKRGQNVTFRCDPISEHNRLYWYRQTLGQGPEFLTYFQNEAQLEKSRLLSDRFSAERPKGSFSTLEIQRTEQGDSAMYLCASSLLQEQYFGPGTRLTVT.

The J gene is TRBJ2-5, the V gene TRBV21-1; the table gives TRBD2 as D, unverified against the DNA. TRBV21-1 is annotated as a pseudogene. The length of the CDR3 is 17 residues. This CDR3 reads CASSPVRTSGGCETQYF. The CDR3 nucleotides are TGTGCCAGCAGCCCAGTACGGACTAGCGGCGGGTGCGAGACCCAGTACTTC.